The sequence of this TCR beta chain was determined in a study of T cell repertoires in cytomegalovirus infection. On the study more broadly: Both recently identified HLA-C-restricted and well-studied HLA-B-restricted CMV epitopes were used in the study. Both a matching HLA type and CMV infection were indicated by public TCR beta signatures. General observations from the study: Summed frequency of public TCR beta families distinguished CMV carriers with the relevant HLA.

As to this clonotype: Its antigen remains unknown.

TCRdb fed the reads into MiXCR, producing one record per CDR3 protein. Among roughly 78,000 distinct CDR3 sequences listed, approximately 40% were seen once. The sample here was CD8+ T cells from cultured PBMCs, taken from culture after CMV antigen stimulation. This TCR came from a human donor in good health (CMV status not recorded). Some clones in this sample may be carry-over from other donors' samples.

The CDR3, as DNA: TGCAGTGCTAGAGATTTGCAGGGGACCTACAATGAGCAGTTCTTC. Translating it yields CSARDLQGTYNEQFF. The rearrangement links TRBV20-1 to TRBJ2-1, with D tentatively TRBD1 (6 bases). Germline V gene lookup returns CDR1 DFQATT and CDR2 SNEGSKA (reference sequence). The CDR3 is 15 residues long. Trimming removed 0 bases from V and 2 bases from J, with 11 bases in between.